These 16 T cell receptor beta chains were sequenced from one sample in a study of early T cells in non-severe SARS-CoV-2 infection. One entry per CDR3 protein, called by TCRdb with MiXCR from the 5' RACE reads. This table has about 43,000 distinct CDR3 sequences, about a tenth appearing once. Sample: whole blood. Source of these receptors: an adult who was a healthcare worker with PCR-confirmed SARS-CoV-2 infection or an uninfected control (not recorded which).

This clonotype was seen at least ten times. The chain recombines TRBV7-9 with TRBJ1-2, with TRBD1 matching 10 bases. This CDR3 has 14 amino acids. With 2 bases clipped from V and 4 bases from J, the junction kept 1 base outside the gene matches. Germline loops: CDR1 SEHNR, CDR2 FQNEAQ (reference sequence). CDR3 bases: TGTGCCAGCAGCTTACGGGACAGGGGCTATGGCTACACCTTC. Translated, it gives CASSLRDRGYGYTF. The entire variable domain, with the rest obtained from reference TRBV7-9 and TRBJ1-2, is as follows: DTGVSQNPRHKITKRGQNVTFRCDPISEHNRLYWYRQTLGQGPEFLTYFQNEAQLEKSRLLSDRFSAERPKGSFSTLEIQRTEQGDSAMYLCASSLRDRGYGYTFGSGTRLTVV.

The chain couples TRBV14 to TRBJ2-5; D is undetermined. Trimming shortened V by 1 base and J by 3 bases, and 21 bases separated the two germline ends. Germline V gene lookup returns CDR1 SGHDN and CDR2 FVKESK. This CDR3 has 18 amino acids. CDR3 in DNA: TGTGCCAGCAGCCAAGTAACCGGCGGCGTTAGGCGTGAAGAGACCCAGTACTTC. Its translation: CASSQVTGGVRREETQYF.

This clonotype was found a few times. This chain uses TRBV7-7 with TRBJ2-5; 12 bases align to TRBD2. The CDR3 has 15 residues. Germline CDR1 SSHAT, CDR2 FNYEAQ (reference sequence). V shed 6 bases and J 2 bases; nucleotides not matched to a gene: 4. This CDR3 is CASSQTSGGQETQYF. DNA for the CDR3: TGTGCCAGCAGTCAGACTAGCGGGGGTCAAGAGACCCAGTACTTC. The complete variable domain, with remaining parts taken from reference TRBV7-7 and TRBJ2-5, reads GAGVSQSPRYKVTKRGQDVTLRCDPISSHATLYWYQQALGQGPEFLTYFNYEAQPDKSGLPSDRFSAERPEGSISTLTIQRTEQRDSAMYRCASSQTSGGQETQYFGPGTRLLVL.

This clonotype has at least ten counts. CDR3 residues: CASSRGVTDTQYF. CDR3 sequence (DNA): TGTGCCAGCTCCAGGGGGGTCACAGATACGCAGTATTTT. This chain joins TRBV9 and TRBJ2-3; tentatively, D is TRBD1 (7 bases). Germline V CDR1 and CDR2: SGDLS, YYNGEE. The length of the CDR3 is 13 residues. Trimming removed 7 bases at V and 2 bases at J, with 11 bases between.

This clonotype is categorized as large. The chain recombines TRBV9 with TRBJ2-2, with D perhaps matching TRBD2 (6 bases). CDR3 size: 13 residues. Germline V gives CDR1 SGDLS, CDR2 YYNGEE. V shed 4 bases and J shed 7 bases, with 11 bases lying between them. The CDR3 is CASSRGLSGELFF. The DNA for the CDR3 is TGTGCCAGCAGCAGGGGACTGAGCGGGGAGCTGTTTTTT.

The chain couples TRBV29-1 to TRBJ2-1, with D unclear. Per germline, CDR1 SQVTM and CDR2 ANQGSEA. The CDR3 covers 13 residues. Deletions cut 4 bases from V and 0 bases from J, with 7 bases between. CDR3 sequence reads: CSVVEYSYNEQFF. CDR3 nucleotide sequence: TGCAGCGTTGTCGAATACTCCTACAATGAGCAGTTCTTC.

This clonotype was recorded a few times. The chain is built from TRBV7-2 and TRBJ2-3; D is uncertain. Germline values: CDR1 SGHTA, CDR2 FQGNSA. The CDR3 extends over 12 amino acids. V was cut by 5 bases and J by 3 bases, with 6 bases left in between. The CDR3 DNA reads TGTGCCAGCAGCCCCCGAACAGATACGCAGTATTTT. It codes for CASSPRTDTQYF.

The CDR3, as DNA: TGCGCCAGCAGCCCCGACGGCTCCTACGAGCAGTACTTC. It encodes CASSPDGSYEQYF. The gene calls are TRBV5-1 and TRBJ2-7; D remains unclear. CDR3 length equals 13 residues. Germline V gives CDR1 SGHRS, CDR2 YFSETQ. V lost 4 bases, J lost 0 bases, and 8 bases lay in between.

This chain connects TRBV11-1 to TRBJ1-2; D not resolved. Trimming took off 1 base at V and 4 bases at J, with 7 bases between the two ends. CDR3 length equals 13 residues. The germline V gene has CDR1 SGHAT and CDR2 FQDESV (reference sequence). The CDR3 loop is CASSLEGLYGYTF. The DNA of the CDR3 is TGTGCCAGCAGCTTAGAAGGACTCTATGGCTACACCTTC.

There are a few counts of this clonotype. The V gene is TRBV20-1, the J gene TRBJ2-1; 16 bases match TRBD2. The CDR3 consists of 16 residues. Germline V gene sequence: CDR1 DFQATT, CDR2 SNEGSKA (reference sequence). Trimming cost V 6 bases and J 6 bases; bases outside gene matches: 8. CDR3 DNA: TGCAGTGCACTGGGACTAGCGGGGGGGCCTGCCAATGAGCAGTTCTTC. Translating it yields CSALGLAGGPANEQFF.

There are a few counts of this clonotype. The chain is built from TRBV30 and TRBJ1-1; a possible D gene is TRBD1 (6 bases). Trimming took 1 base from V and 0 from J, leaving 12 bases between them. Germline V gene data show CDR1 as GTSNPN and CDR2 as SVGIG (reference sequence). The CDR3 contains 15 residues. The CDR3 DNA sequence: TGTGCCTGGAGTGCACGGGGGGCCCTGAACACTGAAGCTTTCTTT. This gives the protein CAWSARGALNTEAFF.

Ten or more counts support this clonotype. The rearrangement uses TRBV6-6 and TRBJ2-5, with TRBD1 matching 7 bases. Germline V gene data show CDR1 as MNHNY and CDR2 as SVGAGI (reference sequence). Trimming took 5 bases from V and 5 from J; bases not matched to a gene: 8. This CDR3 comprises 14 residues. CDR3 region: CASSRDRLAETQYF. CDR3 nucleotide sequence: TGTGCCAGCAGTCGGGACAGACTGGCGGAGACCCAGTACTTC.

This clonotype was detected ten times or more. The rearrangement links TRBV12-3 or TRBV12-4 to TRBJ1-6; D gene unclear. V lost 1 base and J lost 8, with 9 bases in between. This CDR3 is built from 14 residues. The CDR3: CASSLGQIHSPLHF. CDR3 in DNA: TGTGCCAGCAGTTTAGGTCAGATACATTCACCCCTCCACTTT.

This clonotype was detected a few times. This chain joins TRBV9 and TRBJ2-5; 9 nucleotides align to TRBD1. The V gene's germline CDR1 is SGDLS and CDR2 YYNGEE. V shed 4 bases and J 2 bases; nucleotides not matched to a gene: 9. This CDR3 is 16 amino acids long. As DNA, the CDR3 is TGTGCCAGCAGCCAGGGGACAGGGCGGACGCAAGAGACCCAGTACTTC. This translates into CASSQGTGRTQETQYF.

Many counts were recorded for this clonotype. This chain links TRBV3-1 with TRBJ1-6; D is ambiguous. Trimming took 0 bases from V and 0 from J, leaving 3 bases between them. There are 15 residues in the CDR3. Germline CDR1 is LGHDT and CDR2 is YNNKEL (reference sequence). The CDR3 protein is CASSQDSSYNSPLHF. The CDR3 bases are TGTGCCAGCAGCCAAGATAGCTCCTATAATTCACCCCTCCACTTT.

CDR3 in DNA: TGCGCCAGCAGCCAAGCGGCGGTCAGGGGGCTGTACGAGCAGTACTTC. It translates to CASSQAAVRGLYEQYF. The chain uses TRBV4-1 and TRBJ2-7, with 8 bases aligning to TRBD1. The V and J ends lost 1 base and 4 bases, in that order; junction bases with no gene match: 9. Germline V lookup: CDR1 MGHRA, CDR2 YSYEKL. CDR3 length: 16 amino acids.